This passage covers 23 T cell receptor beta chains from one sample sequenced in a study of T-cell reconstitution after alpha-beta-depleted transplantation in children. Using unique molecular identifiers, the investigators prepared the TCRbeta library. TCRdb recomputed calls from the PCR reads with MiXCR, one row per CDR3 protein. The repertoire holds more than 200,000 distinct CDR3 sequences, with more than 20% as singletons. Material: PBMCs, obtained before TCRalphabeta/CD19-depleted stem cell transplant. Receptors originate from a girl aged 2 to 9 with Fanconi anemia, due to receive a stem cell transplant.

In this sample, this clonotype turned up many times. V gene TRBV20-1 combines with J gene TRBJ2-3; 10 bases match TRBD2. J gave up 1 base and V 6 bases, and 7 bases lay outside the gene matches. Germline V lookup: CDR1 DFQATT, CDR2 SNEGSKA (reference sequence). The CDR3 runs to 15 residues. CDR3 in amino acids: CSALLGTSGTDTQYF. The DNA of the CDR3 is TGCAGTGCACTTCTAGGGACTAGCGGCACAGATACGCAGTATTTT.

This sequence joins TRBV25-1 and TRBJ1-4; a possible D gene is TRBD1 (6 bases). V was clipped by 5 bases and J by 5 bases, with 15 bases between them. Per germline, CDR1 MGHDK and CDR2 SYGVNS. The CDR3 has 15 amino acids. This CDR3 reads CASSRTGTRNEKLFF. Written as DNA, the CDR3 is TGTGCCAGCAGTAGAACCGGGACAAGGAATGAAAAACTGTTTTTT.

Concerning this clonotype: At one end the junction does not follow the germline gene, possibly because of a read error. The chain recombines TRBV12-3 or TRBV12-4 with TRBJ2-4; D possibly corresponds to TRBD2 (6 bases). The CDR3 is 18 residues long. The CDR3 nucleotides are TGTGCCATCAGTTTATTGGCACCCGGGGGTATAGCCAAAAACATTCAGTACTTC. Protein: CAISLLAPGGIAKNIQYF.

This clonotype was detected ten times or more. The chain uses TRBV20-1 and TRBJ2-7; D is unclear. Germline V gives CDR1 DFQATT, CDR2 SNEGSKA (reference sequence). This CDR3 spans 15 amino acids. Trimming pared 6 bases from V and 0 bases from J, leaving 18 bases between. For the CDR3, the DNA is TGCAGTGCCTCGTTTGGAGACCCGAGCTCCTACGAGCAGTACTTC. Residues: CSASFGDPSSYEQYF.

This clonotype showed up just a few times. The chain employs TRBV28 and TRBJ2-7; TRBD2 might be the D (6 bases). This CDR3 is built from 14 residues. Trimming cost V 8 bases and J 4 bases, with 18 bases left between them. Germline-derived CDR1 and CDR2 are MDHEN and SYDVKM. This CDR3 is CASRENRILYEQYF. In nucleotides, the CDR3 is TGTGCCAGCCGGGAGAACAGGATTTTATACGAGCAGTACTTC.

This clonotype was observed many times. This sequence joins TRBV20-1 and TRBJ2-1, with 8 bases identical to TRBD1. V trimming: 6 bases; J trimming: 5 bases; junction bases outside the gene matches: 3. This CDR3 comprises 12 residues. Germline CDR1 is DFQATT and CDR2 is SNEGSKA (reference sequence). For the CDR3, the DNA is TGCAGTGCCGGACAGGGACACAATGAGCAGTTCTTC. Translation gives CSAGQGHNEQFF.

This clonotype showed up just a few times. The rearrangement uses TRBV7-2 and TRBJ2-5; TRBD2 is a possible D gene (6 bases). Trimming stripped 1 base from V and 1 base from J, with 13 bases between. Germline V gene sequence: CDR1 SGHTA, CDR2 FQGNSA. The length of the CDR3 is 16 residues. This CDR3 is CASSLVAGLVQETQYF. CDR3 DNA sequence: TGTGCCAGCAGCTTAGTTGCGGGACTGGTCCAAGAGACCCAGTACTTC.

This clonotype was found a few times. The chain has TRBV5-6 and TRBJ2-1, with 8 bases identical to TRBD2. The junction had 4 bases not matched to a gene; V was cut back by 0 bases and J by 5 bases. CDR1 is SGHDT, CDR2 YYEEEE, per germline. This CDR3 has 15 amino acids. CDR3 DNA sequence: TGTGCCAGCAGCTTGGATACTAGCGGCCACAATGAGCAGTTCTTC. It specifies CASSLDTSGHNEQFF.

The V gene is TRBV28, the J gene TRBJ1-4, with D unresolved. The CDR3 length is 12 residues. Trimming cost V 4 bases and J 7 bases, with 7 bases left between them. From germline, CDR1 is MDHEN and CDR2 SYDVKM. The CDR3 nucleotides read TGTGCCAGCAGTTGGGGTAGTGAAAAACTGTTTTTT. Its translation: CASSWGSEKLFF.

In this sample, this clonotype turned up many times. This chain joins TRBV12-3 or TRBV12-4 and TRBJ2-1; tentatively, D is TRBD1 (6 bases). The ends were cut back, 6 bases at V and 2 bases at J, with 14 bases in the middle. This CDR3 has 15 residues. Here the CDR3 DNA reads TGTGCCAGCAGACAGGGTGTCATCCCCTACAATGAGCAGTTCTTC. Translated, it gives CASRQGVIPYNEQFF.

This chain links TRBV29-1 with TRBJ2-3, with 12 positions matching TRBD2. J gave up 2 bases and V 6 bases, and 9 bases lay outside the gene matches. CDR1 is SQVTM and CDR2 is ANQGSEA in the germline V gene. The CDR3 totals 16 residues. The DNA of the CDR3 is TGCAGCGTGTACCGACTAGCGGGGGCCTTCACAGATACGCAGTATTTT. It yields the protein CSVYRLAGAFTDTQYF.

In its sample, this clonotype was seen a few times. The chain employs TRBV19 and TRBJ2-3, with 7 bases aligning to TRBD2. The CDR3 covers 13 residues. Germline CDR1 reads LNHDA; CDR2 reads SQIVND (reference sequence). With 6 bases clipped from V and 2 bases from J, the junction kept 2 bases outside the gene matches. CDR3 residues: CASRGRATDTQYF. The CDR3 DNA sequence: TGTGCCAGTAGGGGGAGGGCCACAGATACGCAGTATTTT.

The V gene is TRBV20-1, the J gene TRBJ1-1; D remains ambiguous. Trimming removed 3 bases from V and 10 bases from J, with 9 bases in between. CDR3 length: 10 amino acids. The germline CDR1 and CDR2 sequences are DFQATT and SNEGSKA (reference sequence). The CDR3, as DNA: TGCAGTGCTAGTGAGAACGGAGCTTTCTTT. This translates into CSASENGAFF.

This clonotype was observed at least ten times. The chain carries TRBV29-1 and TRBJ2-1; no clear D. Germline-derived CDR1 and CDR2 are SQVTM and ANQGSEA. This CDR3 comprises 12 residues. V gave up 7 bases and J gave up 5 bases, with 12 bases separating them. The CDR3 here is CSGRWGHNEQFF. The CDR3 DNA is TGCAGCGGTCGATGGGGTCACAATGAGCAGTTCTTC.

The CDR3: CSVETGSSYNEQFF. CDR3 nucleotides: TGCAGCGTAGAAACGGGGAGCTCCTACAATGAGCAGTTCTTC. The gene calls are TRBV29-1 and TRBJ2-1, with D possibly being TRBD2 (5 bases). V was pared by 6 bases and J by 0 bases, with 12 bases between. Germline V gene lookup returns CDR1 SQVTM and CDR2 ANQGSEA. CDR3 length: 14 amino acids.

This clonotype was detected many times. The rearrangement links TRBV6-1 to TRBJ2-7, with 8 positions matching TRBD2. Losses at the gene ends were 5 bases for V and 3 bases for J; bases not matched to a gene: 3. The V gene's germline CDR1 is MNHNS and CDR2 SASEGT. The CDR3 length is 13 residues. The CDR3 loop is CASSPGLGYEQYF. DNA for the CDR3: TGTGCCAGCAGTCCGGGACTAGGCTACGAGCAGTACTTC.

This chain uses TRBV6-5 with TRBJ1-2; a possible D gene is TRBD1 (5 bases). The CDR3 length is 14 residues. V gave up 2 bases and J gave up 4 bases, with 11 bases separating them. Germline CDR1 MNHEY, CDR2 SVGAGI. The CDR3 sequence is CASSYGATGYGYTF. CDR3 sequence (DNA): TGTGCCAGCAGTTACGGGGCGACCGGCTATGGCTACACCTTC.

V usage is TRBV6-2 or TRBV6-3 and J usage is TRBJ2-7, with D perhaps TRBD1 (5 bases). Germline V gene sequence: CDR1 MNHEY, CDR2 SVGEGT. V was shortened by 6 bases and J by 4 bases, with 10 bases between the two germline ends. The CDR3 extends over 12 amino acids. The CDR3 sequence is CASSAGMYEQYF. The CDR3 DNA is TGTGCCAGCAGCGCAGGGATGTACGAGCAGTACTTC.

This clonotype was seen a few times. The V and J genes are TRBV28 and TRBJ2-5, with a tentative D call TRBD1 (6 bases). CDR3 length: 17 residues. Per the germline V gene, CDR1 is MDHEN and CDR2 is SYDVKM. The V end lost 4 bases, the J end lost 2 bases, and 20 bases lay between the germline ends. CDR3 DNA sequence: TGTGCCAGCAGTTCCGGCCCCCTCGAAACAGGGCAAGAGACCCAGTACTTC. Its translation is CASSSGPLETGQETQYF.

This rearrangement joins TRBV29-1 to TRBJ2-1; 12 bases match TRBD2. The CDR3 runs 15 residues. The V and J ends lost 6 bases and 10 bases, in that order; junction bases with no gene match: 13. The germline CDR1 and CDR2 sequences are SQVTM and ANQGSEA. DNA of the CDR3: TGCAGCGTCCCGTCGCGACTAGCGGGAGTACCCGAGCAGTTCTTC. It translates to CSVPSRLAGVPEQFF.

This clonotype has just a few counts. The chain combines TRBV5-1 with TRBJ2-1; D might be TRBD2 (7 bases). The CDR3 is made up of 14 amino acids. Between the trimmed V and J ends, which lost 5 bases and 5 bases, there was a span of 14 bases. CDR1 and CDR2 (germline): SGHRS, YFSETQ. The CDR3 region is CASSWGGPNNEQFF. DNA of the CDR3: TGCGCCAGCAGTTGGGGGGGGCCGAACAATGAGCAGTTCTTC.

This clonotype was seen ten or more times. The rearrangement joins TRBV6-6 to TRBJ2-1; D ambiguous. Trimming shortened V by 0 bases and J by 7 bases, and 7 bases separated the two germline ends. Germline V lookup: CDR1 MNHNY, CDR2 SVGAGI (reference sequence). The CDR3 has 13 residues. As DNA, the CDR3 is TGTGCCAGCAGTTACTCGAGGAGTAATGAGCAGTTCTTC. Protein product: CASSYSRSNEQFF.

The chain combines TRBV29-1 with TRBJ1-1; the D is unclear. The germline gives CDR1 SQVTM, CDR2 ANQGSEA. V lost 1 base, J lost 2 bases, and 8 bases lay in between. CDR3 length equals 13 residues. CDR3 sequence: CSVEGNINTEAFF. The CDR3 DNA sequence: TGCAGCGTTGAAGGGAACATAAACACTGAAGCTTTCTTT.